These 9 T cell receptor beta chains came from one sample sequenced in a study of naive and memory T cell subsets. General study points: Naive repertoires, especially CD8, held a few larger clonotypes, possibly memory cells re-expressing CD45RA.

Two oligonucleotides, mixed equimolar, formed the beta constant-region primer covering TRBC1 and TRBC2. The ligated cDNA underwent four PCR rounds using SP2 and nested alpha and beta constant-region primers. From the UMI-ligation and nested PCR reads, TCRdb called clonotypes with MiXCR, one entry per CDR3 protein. The repertoire consists of roughly 83,000 distinct CDR3 sequences, with around 11% occurring once and the leading ten covering more than 0.13%. For these TCRs, the target antigens are not known. Sequenced sample: naive CD4+ T cells from blood. The receptors were gathered from a human donor in good health.

This clonotype appeared a few times. The V gene is TRBV20-1, the J gene TRBJ1-5, with D uncertain. Trimming stripped 6 bases from V and 0 bases from J, with 12 bases between. This CDR3 comprises 14 residues. Germline lookup yields CDR1 DFQATT and CDR2 SNEGSKA (reference sequence). The CDR3 here is CSAPTGYSNQPQHF. In nucleotides, the CDR3 is TGCAGTGCACCGACGGGGTATAGCAATCAGCCCCAGCATTTT.

A remark on this clonotype: The CDR3 end shows no conserved phenylalanine or tryptophan, and so a read error is likely. CDR3 sequence: CASSPGRPIYTGELFL. The CDR3 DNA is TGTGCCAGCAGCCCGGGGCGGCCCATCTACACCGGGGAGCTGTTTCTT. The chain employs TRBV12-3 or TRBV12-4 and TRBJ2-2; D might be TRBD1 or TRBD2, each matching 5 bases. Between the trimmed V and J ends, which lost 6 bases and 3 bases, there was a span of 17 bases. This CDR3 region has 16 residues.

This chain uses TRBV18 with TRBJ1-1; 7 nucleotides align to TRBD1. CDR1 KGHSH and CDR2 LQKENI come from the germline V gene. This CDR3 spans 15 amino acids. V gave up 3 bases and J gave up 2 bases; unmatched junction bases: 6. CDR3 bases: TGTGCCAGCTCACCGGCTACAGGGGCTAACACTGAAGCTTTCTTT. Residues: CASSPATGANTEAFF.

This chain connects TRBV5-1 to TRBJ2-1; 7 bases line up with TRBD1. The CDR3 extends over 13 amino acids. Germline-derived CDR1 and CDR2 are SGHRS and YFSETQ. The V gene end was trimmed by 7 bases and the J gene end by 3 bases; junction bases not matched to a gene: 4. The CDR3 sequence: CASYRDSYNEQFF. CDR3 nucleotide sequence: TGCGCCAGCTACAGGGACAGCTACAATGAGCAGTTCTTC.

The rearrangement links TRBV2 to TRBJ2-6, with D possibly TRBD1 on 6 matching bases. Germline V gene sequence: CDR1 SNHLY, CDR2 FYNNEI. This CDR3 contains 15 residues. Trimming shortened V by 6 bases and J by 1 base, and 10 bases separated the two germline ends. CDR3 nucleotides: TGTGCCAGCAGACTACAGGGATCTGGGGCCAACGTCCTGACTTTC. Translation: CASRLQGSGANVLTF.

This clonotype was seen only a few times. The rearrangement uses TRBV7-2 and TRBJ2-3; 7 nucleotides agree with TRBD1. V shed 3 bases and J 0 bases; nucleotides not matched to a gene: 3. This CDR3 is 15 amino acids long. Germline values: CDR1 SGHTA, CDR2 FQGNSA. CDR3 protein: CASSLRGLSTDTQYF. CDR3 in DNA: TGTGCCAGCAGCTTGAGGGGGCTCAGCACAGATACGCAGTATTTT.

The genes are TRBV19 and TRBJ2-2; D is uncertain. The germline CDR1 and CDR2 sequences are LNHDA and SQIVND (reference sequence). The CDR3 consists of 13 residues. Trimming pared 3 bases from V and 3 bases from J, leaving 5 bases between. The CDR3 nucleotides read TGTGCCAGTAGTATTGGTCACACCGGGGAGCTGTTTTTT. Its protein is CASSIGHTGELFF.

This clonotype was seen more than once but under ten times. This chain connects TRBV7-2 to TRBJ2-1; 8 positions agree with TRBD2. The germline CDR1 and CDR2 sequences are SGHTA and FQGNSA. Unmatched junction bases numbered 9, after V lost 4 bases and J lost 4 bases. The CDR3 extends over 16 amino acids. The CDR3 protein is CASSSGGAGAYNEQFF. Written as DNA, the CDR3 is TGTGCCAGCAGCTCCGGGGGGGCGGGAGCTTACAATGAGCAGTTCTTC.

This clonotype has at least ten counts. The genes are TRBV25-1 and TRBJ2-2; 7 positions agree with TRBD1. The germline V gene encodes CDR1 MGHDK and CDR2 SYGVNS. The trim removed 5 bases at V and 5 bases at J, leaving 14 bases unmatched. The CDR3 covers 17 residues. The chain's CDR3 is CASSNLRTGKLTGELFF. In DNA form, the CDR3 reads TGTGCCAGCAGTAACCTTCGGACAGGAAAGTTGACCGGGGAGCTGTTTTTT.